The TCR beta chain described here comes from a study of cytomegalovirus exposure and HLA in healthy donors. Study-wide points: Researchers reported in a later analysis that a missense DCLRE1C variant was tied to TCR beta V- and J-gene trimming.

The length of the CDR3 is 12 residues. In germline, CDR1 is SGHVS, CDR2 FNYEAQ. The V end was cut by 2 bases, the J end by 4 bases, with 5 bases between. In the PCR, 60 Vbeta and 13 Jbeta primers were used. The data were produced by immunoSEQ multiplex PCR, yet TCRdb's version contains in-frame clones alone and is incomplete. The repertoire consists of about 180,000 clones, with roughly four fifths occurring once and the leading ten covering 2.9%. To note about this clone: The antigen remains unidentified.

The sequence derives from a male donor in good health and CMV-seronegative. The chain combines TRBV7-6 with TRBJ1-1; D ambiguous. Source material: PBMCs. The DNA for the CDR3 is TGTGCCAGCAGCTTAAATCGCACTGAAGCTTTCTTT. Its protein is CASSLNRTEAFF. The full variable domain, completed using reference TRBV7-6 and TRBJ1-1, is GAGVSQSPRYKVTKRGQDVALRCDPISGHVSLYWYRQALGQGPEFLTYFNYEAQQDKSGLPNDRFSAERPEGSISTLTIQRTEQRDSAMYRCASSLNRTEAFFGQGTRLTVV.